The entry below describes one TCR beta chain. The CDR3 is 13 residues long. V lost 5 bases and J 6 bases, leaving 14 bases between the germline ends. Germline lookup yields CDR1 SGHTA and CDR2 FQGNSA. The sample belongs to a study of technical replicates of blood from several donors. The data were produced by immunoSEQ multiplex PCR, yet TCRdb's version contains in-frame clones alone and is incomplete. Here the sample spans tens of thousands of clones, roughly nine tenths being singletons. The clonotype was recovered from a human donor in good health. The chain carries TRBV7-2 and TRBJ2-7; D possibly corresponds to TRBD2 (6 bases). The sequencing sample was made of T cells isolated from PBMCs. CDR3 DNA sequence: TGTGCCAGCAGCCCCCCTGGGGGAGGCGAGCAGTACTTC. It is translated as CASSPPGGGEQYF.